This TCR beta chain came from a study of CD8 T cells in ankylosing spondylitis (dated by TCRdb to between 2016 and 2019). Some background on the complete study: To find TCR variants linked to disease, the study profiled T cell receptor beta repertoires in ankylosing spondylitis patients and healthy donors. In total, the full study cohort was made up of some 110 healthy donors and 25 to 30 ankylosing spondylitis patients. Peripheral blood was sampled, and synovial fluid was additionally collected from ankylosing spondylitis patients. The study at large found these results: The disease-linked clones had a CD8+ phenotype and were found at relatively low frequencies in peripheral blood. A TCR beta motif made up of about eight highly homologous amino acid variants appeared to be characteristic of blood from ankylosing spondylitis patients. According to the report, matched synovial fluid samples from ankylosing spondylitis patients were significantly enriched for the disease-linked clones. Some motif variants were previously reported in synovial fluid and blood of reactive arthritis patients, suggesting common disease-initiation mechanisms.

The trim is 4 bases for V and 6 bases for J, with a gap of 16 bases between the germline ends. The cysteine opens and the phenylalanine closes a CDR3 of 13 amino acids. The read is trimmed to its CDR3 DNA, 39 bases read in frame from base 1. CDR1 and CDR2 (SQVTM, ANQGSEA) derive from the germline V gene. This clonotype came up many times. Its antigen specificity is not known. No base qualities exist here, and no much larger clone lies one base off it. Sequencing used an Illumina HiSeq 2500. TCR beta libraries were prepared by quantitative 5'-RACE with molecular barcodes. From the authors' description of their analysis: To identify disease-linked TCR variants, a new computational method was used, one built on a probabilistic model of VDJ rearrangement. TCRdb trimmed public reads at Q25 via fastp, called clones via MiXCR and kept in-frame beta chains. All rows with the same CDR3 protein become a single entry with the most common DNA and genes. TCRdb, not the original authors, processed these V and J calls. Recorded for this sample are around 490,000 distinct CDR3 sequences; approximately 5% of them occurred a single time. Under 4.5% of the sample comes from the top ten.

This TCR was recovered from a male donor with ankylosing spondylitis. Here the chain combines TRBV29-1 and TRBJ2-7; no D segment can be confidently identified. What was sequenced was blood, either unsorted or a sorted T cell fraction (not recorded which). This receptor carries the CDR3 CSVGGVLVVEQYF. The nucleotide sequence is given as TGCAGCGTTGGTGGGGTTCTCGTGGTCGAGCAGTACTTC.